The rows below give T cell receptor beta chains drawn from one sample of a study of T cells after yellow fever vaccination. TCRdb reprocessed the 5' RACE reads with MiXCR, giving one entry per CDR3 protein. The sample includes 150,000 to 200,000 distinct CDR3 sequences, 8% to 13% seen only once; the top ten take 36%. Source: CD8+ T cells sorted from PBMCs, taken 15 days after the yellow fever booster vaccination. All receptors derive from a young man who received the YFV17D yellow fever vaccine. Both conserved end residues are part of each CDR3. Each record gives: CDR3 protein, V gene.

CDR3: CASSHPGQGKGNEQFF; V: TRBV3-1
CDR3: CSVEGGHSGANVLTF; V: TRBV29-1
CDR3: CASSYEKAITEAFF; V: TRBV6-2/TRBV6-3
CDR3: CASSPLSGGRDEQFF; V: TRBV27
CDR3: CASSGTIGAWTEAFF; V: TRBV9
CDR3: CASSSYHRGTGAPGELFF; V: TRBV7-9
CDR3: CASSYPRRDANGELFF; V: TRBV6-2/TRBV6-3
CDR3: CASSLRDRRKLFF; V: TRBV7-8
CDR3: CASSLGTSGAETQYF; V: TRBV27
CDR3: CSLCPVGGGQTQYF; V: TRBV29-1
CDR3: CASSGSTYEQYF; V: TRBV9
CDR3: CASSLRGGFTGELFF; V: TRBV4-3
CDR3: CSARDRGIDYGYTF; V: TRBV20-1
CDR3: CASSFSAGRAFF; V: TRBV12-3/TRBV12-4
CDR3: CASSGGRVQETQYF; V: TRBV13
CDR3: CASSSPHDGSNYGYTF; V: TRBV7-2
CDR3: CASSPEKGQPQHF; V: TRBV4-3
CDR3: CASSWDRAMKAFF; V: TRBV5-4
CDR3: CASSLGWRAKGSPLHF; V: TRBV5-1
CDR3: CASRQGLTRNTEAFF; V: TRBV27
CDR3: CASSLHGGEVKNIQYF; V: TRBV4-1
CDR3: CASSQQGGLYGYTF; V: TRBV3-1
CDR3: CASRHPGLEMVNEQFF; V: TRBV5-1
CDR3: CASSGGTINQPQHF; V: TRBV12-3/TRBV12-4
CDR3: CASSPRHVSNQPQHF; V: TRBV4-1
CDR3: CASSLGGLGQPQHF; V: TRBV7-2
CDR3: CASSQDFPSSYNEQFF; V: TRBV4-1
CDR3: CASSLIPGPSGGYTF; V: TRBV28
CDR3: CASSLSGRTRTGELFF; V: TRBV7-2
CDR3: CASSHPTGELFF; V: TRBV4-1
CDR3: CASSRQGAEKLFF; V: TRBV5-4
CDR3: CASSQGASEAFF; V: TRBV9
CDR3: CASSYYGQGEETQYF; V: TRBV6-5
CDR3: CASSYRANTEAFF; V: TRBV6-5
CDR3: CASSIQGAGFLGQYF; V: TRBV11-2
CDR3: CSAVDQRKLFF; V: TRBV20-1
CDR3: CASSPWDRADNEQFF; V: TRBV5-1
CDR3: CASSYVRGGGYTF; V: TRBV6-5
CDR3: CASSPPAGELFF; V: TRBV27
CDR3: CSANLAGGRNEQFF; V: TRBV20-1
CDR3: CASSTPPVSGGQTDTQYF; V: TRBV7-6
CDR3: CASRLGTSNQPQHF; V: TRBV7-2
CDR3: CASSQGVEGYEQYF; V: TRBV4-1
CDR3: CASSLSHAGNTEAFF; V: TRBV27
CDR3: CASSQDLAGADTGELFF; V: TRBV4-2
CDR3: CASSYKGTSNQPQHF; V: TRBV6-5
CDR3: CASSVRGQGSAF; V: TRBV12-3/TRBV12-4
CDR3: CASSAWTSGLNNEQFF; V: TRBV7-2
CDR3: CASSQGNRGGYEQYF; V: TRBV3-1
CDR3: CASSHGSRGGHETQYF; V: TRBV3-1
CDR3: CASSTGLRETQYF; V: TRBV28
CDR3: CASDSPGELFF; V: TRBV6-6
CDR3: CASRRTGGDREKLFF; V: TRBV4-2
CDR3: CASSGRDPLNTEAFF; V: TRBV18
CDR3: CASSQDLGRVTQYF; V: TRBV14
CDR3: CASTFRDSPRNTEAFF; V: TRBV19